The 32 T cell receptor beta chains below come from one sample, sequenced in a study of blood T cell repertoires in COVID-19. The table came from immunoSEQ multiplex PCR; TCRdb's copy has only in-frame clones and leaves some out. The data hold about 230,000 clones, with approximately 84% observed a single time. Sequences were obtained from peripheral blood. Source of these receptors: a man aged 50 or older with COVID-19, enrolled during active disease.

This clone has only one observation. Other DNA sequences in this specimen translate into the identical CDR3. The V gene is TRBV5-1, the J gene TRBJ2-3; 7 positions match TRBD2. This CDR3 is built from 15 residues. Trimming removed 0 bases from V and 1 base from J; junction bases left unmatched: 2. Germline CDR1 SGHRS, CDR2 YFSETQ. CDR3 DNA: TGCGCCAGCAGCTTGGCGGCGGGGGGCACAGATACGCAGTATTTT. This codes for CASSLAAGGTDTQYF.

The rearrangement joins TRBV21-1 to TRBJ1-5. TRBV21-1 is shown as a pseudogene. This CDR3 is 20 amino acids long. DNA for the CDR3: TGTGCCAGCAGCCGCGCGGGGCAACTGGGACGGGGCTGGAGCAATCAGCCCCAGCATTTT. Translation: CASSRAGQLGRGWSNQPQHF.

The V gene is TRBV18, the J gene TRBJ2-7; weak D call: TRBD2 (6 bases). Trimming removed 1 base at V and 3 bases at J, with 13 bases between. CDR3 length: 15 residues. Germline-derived CDR1 and CDR2 are KGHSH and LQKENI. This CDR3 is CASSPLRGTYYEQYF. The DNA for the CDR3 is TGTGCCAGCTCACCACTCCGCGGGACCTACTACGAGCAGTACTTC.

V gene TRBV6-2 or TRBV6-3 combines with J gene TRBJ1-1, with D unclear. Per germline, CDR1 MNHEY and CDR2 SVGEGT. V gave up 2 bases and J gave up 3 bases, with 16 bases separating them. This CDR3 is 16 amino acids long. The CDR3, as DNA: TGTGCCAGCAGTTACAGGGCCTCCCCCGGGGACACTGAAGCTTTCTTT. Residues: CASSYRASPGDTEAFF.

The V and J genes are TRBV7-2 and TRBJ2-1, with 7 bases matching TRBD2. Germline values: CDR1 SGHTA, CDR2 FQGNSA. The V gene end was trimmed by 1 base and the J gene end by 7 bases; junction bases not matched to a gene: 4. This CDR3 region has 14 residues. CDR3 loop: CASSLERDSNEQFF. The DNA of the CDR3 is TGTGCCAGCAGCTTAGAGCGGGATTCGAATGAGCAGTTCTTC.

V and J are TRBV9 and TRBJ2-7, with 7 bases lining up with TRBD1. V dropped 2 bases and J dropped 2; count of bases not matched to a gene: 7. The CDR3 is 15 residues long. Germline V CDR1 and CDR2: SGDLS, YYNGEE. The CDR3 region has the DNA TGTGCCAGCAGCGTTACCGGGACAGAGACCTACGAGCAGTACTTC. It encodes CASSVTGTETYEQYF.

The chain couples TRBV6-2 or TRBV6-3 to TRBJ2-3, with TRBD2 matching over 9 bases. The CDR3 runs to 16 residues. J was trimmed by 2 bases and V by 2 bases; bases with no gene match: 5. Germline V gene lookup returns CDR1 MNHEY and CDR2 SVGEGT. CDR3 in amino acids: CASSYASGANTDTQYF. The CDR3 DNA reads as TGTGCCAGCAGTTACGCTAGCGGGGCTAACACAGATACGCAGTATTTT.

The chain is built from TRBV5-1 and TRBJ2-4; 7 bases are shared with TRBD1. CDR1 is SGHRS and CDR2 is YFSETQ in the germline V gene. The CDR3 sequence is 16 residues long. With 0 bases clipped from V and 3 bases from J, the junction kept 6 bases outside the gene matches. This chain's CDR3 is CASSLERTGDKNIQYF. In nucleotides, the CDR3 is TGCGCCAGCAGCTTGGAAAGGACAGGAGACAAAAACATTCAGTACTTC.

V gene TRBV7-3 combines with J gene TRBJ1-1, with 7 nucleotides matching TRBD1. J lost 2 bases, V lost 4 bases, and 1 base had no gene match. The germline gives CDR1 SGHTA, CDR2 FQGTGA. The CDR3 extends over 13 amino acids. CDR3 DNA: TGTGCCAGCAGCTGGGACAGTAACACTGAAGCTTTCTTT. Its translation is CASSWDSNTEAFF.

The V and J genes are TRBV6-2 or TRBV6-3 and TRBJ1-1; weak D call: TRBD1 (6 bases). Germline lookup yields CDR1 MNHEY and CDR2 SVGEGT. The ends were cut back, 4 bases at V and 0 bases at J, with 12 bases in the middle. This CDR3 contains 15 residues. The CDR3 nucleotides read TGTGCCAGCAGTTTACAGGGAATTTTGAACACTGAAGCTTTCTTT. It yields the protein CASSLQGILNTEAFF.

The V gene is TRBV19, the J gene TRBJ2-2, with D possibly TRBD2 on 6 matching bases. From germline, CDR1 is LNHDA and CDR2 SQIVND (reference sequence). The CDR3 has 15 residues. Trimming removed 3 bases from V and 5 bases from J, with 13 bases in between. The CDR3 sequence: CASSMGAGRTGELFF. CDR3 DNA sequence: TGTGCCAGTAGTATGGGTGCAGGGAGGACCGGGGAGCTGTTTTTT.

The genes are TRBV10-2 and TRBJ2-1; 7 nucleotides line up with TRBD2. The CDR3 has 13 amino acids. Germline V CDR1 and CDR2: WSHSY, SAAADI. As DNA, the CDR3 is TGCGGCACAATGAGGGCGGGAGCGGGTGAGCAGTTCTTC. This translates into CGTMRAGAGEQFF.

The chain couples TRBV7-2 to TRBJ1-2; 9 bases fit TRBD1. Trimming removed 3 bases from V and 7 bases from J; junction bases left unmatched: 9. Per germline, CDR1 SGHTA and CDR2 FQGNSA. The CDR3 is made up of 15 amino acids. CDR3 protein: CASSFEPGQGSGYTF. CDR3 DNA: TGTGCCAGCAGCTTCGAACCGGGACAGGGATCTGGCTACACCTTC.

The chain links TRBV15 to TRBJ2-2; 7 nucleotides agree with TRBD1. Germline V lookup: CDR1 LNHNV, CDR2 YYDKDF (reference sequence). V was clipped by 6 bases and J by 3 bases; unmatched bases: 10. This CDR3 has 16 residues. The DNA for the CDR3 is TGTGCCACCAGGAAGACAGGGATCGGGGACACCGGGGAGCTGTTTTTT. It is translated as CATRKTGIGDTGELFF. The full variable domain, rest sourced from reference TRBV15 and TRBJ2-2, is DAMVIQNPRYQVTQFGKPVTLSCSQTLNHNVMYWYQQKSSQAPKLLFHYYDKDFNNEADTPDNFQSRRPNTSFCFLDIRSPGLGDTAMYLCATRKTGIGDTGELFFGEGSRLTVL.

V and J are TRBV19 and TRBJ1-5; D ambiguous. The CDR3 has 13 residues. Looked up from germline, CDR1 is LNHDA and CDR2 is SQIVND (reference sequence). The V and J ends lost 3 bases and 2 bases respectively, with 5 bases between them. The CDR3 loop is CASSIEGNQPQHF. For the CDR3, the DNA is TGTGCCAGTAGTATCGAGGGCAATCAGCCCCAGCATTTT.

The table lists this clone with a count of one. This rearrangement joins TRBV9 to TRBJ2-5; D possibly corresponds to TRBD1 (6 bases). The germline V gene encodes CDR1 SGDLS and CDR2 YYNGEE. V was pared by 0 bases and J by 1 base, with 10 bases between. This CDR3 is 15 amino acids long. The chain's CDR3 is CASSVAGTIQETQYF. The CDR3 DNA sequence: TGTGCCAGCAGCGTAGCTGGGACAATCCAAGAGACCCAGTACTTC.

The genes are TRBV6-6 and TRBJ2-7, with D unclear. CDR3 length: 14 amino acids. Germline assignment: CDR1 MNHNY and CDR2 SVGAGI (reference sequence). The V end lost 0 bases, the J end lost 9 bases, and 15 bases lay between the germline ends. The CDR3 nucleotides are TGTGCCAGCAGTTACTCGAACCAGAGGAATCGGCAGTACTTC. It specifies CASSYSNQRNRQYF.

In this sample, this clone turned up once. At one of its ends the junction is not consistent with the germline gene, which may arise from a read error. The V call is TRBV12-3 or TRBV12-4, the J call TRBJ2-4, with 9 bases that match TRBD1. This CDR3 comprises 13 residues. The CDR3 bases are TGTGCCAGCAGGTTAGGGGACAGGGACATTCAGTACTTC. Residues: CASRLGDRDIQYF.

This chain uses TRBV7-9 with TRBJ2-6; D gene unclear. V lost 5 bases and J lost 2, with 7 bases in between. This CDR3 is 14 amino acids long. Germline values: CDR1 SEHNR, CDR2 FQNEAQ (reference sequence). The DNA for the CDR3 is TGTGCCAGCAGCCCCCGCGCTGGGGCCAACGTCCTGACTTTC. Translation gives CASSPRAGANVLTF.

The J gene is TRBJ2-1, the V gene TRBV7-9; D possibly corresponds to TRBD2 (6 bases). The length of the CDR3 is 17 residues. Germline CDR1 and CDR2: SEHNR and FQNEAQ (reference sequence). The V end was cut by 2 bases, the J end by 5 bases, with 19 bases between. The CDR3 sequence: CASSLPLGASANNEQFF. CDR3 DNA sequence: TGTGCCAGCAGCTTACCCCTTGGGGCTAGCGCCAACAATGAGCAGTTCTTC.

The chain employs TRBV10-3 and TRBJ2-7; D is unresolved. The CDR3 runs to 13 residues. Germline loops: CDR1 ENHRY, CDR2 SYGVKD. V was cut by 3 bases and J by 2 bases, with 8 bases left in between. The CDR3 coding sequence is TGTGCCATCAGTGACACAGTGGCCTACGAGCAGTACTTC. This encodes CAISDTVAYEQYF.

The CDR3 loop reads CASSFGTVNTEAFF. The CDR3 coding sequence is TGTGCCAGTAGCTTTGGGACAGTGAACACTGAAGCTTTCTTT. The chain has TRBV19 and TRBJ1-1; TRBD1 matches at 7 bases. The CDR3 consists of 14 residues. J lost 0 bases, V lost 6 bases, and 4 bases had no gene match. From germline, CDR1 is LNHDA and CDR2 SQIVND (reference sequence).

This chain uses TRBV19 with TRBJ1-5; no clear D gene. The CDR3 has 12 amino acids. Per the germline V gene, CDR1 is LNHDA and CDR2 is SQIVND (reference sequence). Trimming took 8 bases from V and 5 from J, leaving 10 bases between them. The CDR3 protein is CASGPYYQPQHF. The CDR3 DNA is TGTGCCAGTGGGCCTTATTATCAGCCCCAGCATTTT.

This chain joins TRBV7-2 and TRBJ1-2, with a weak D call TRBD1 (5 bases). Trimming removed 5 bases at V and 5 bases at J, with 18 bases between. This CDR3 contains 15 residues. Germline V gene sequence: CDR1 SGHTA, CDR2 FQGNSA. The DNA of the CDR3 is TGTGCCAGCAGCCTTCAAACGGACAACCCATATGGCTACACCTTC. Translation gives CASSLQTDNPYGYTF.

This clone was detected once. The J gene is TRBJ2-1, the V gene TRBV5-4; 9 bases are a match to TRBD2. CDR1 SGHNT and CDR2 YYREEE come from the germline V gene (reference sequence). The V and J ends lost 4 bases and 5 bases, in that order; junction bases with no gene match: 7. The CDR3 is made up of 15 amino acids. The CDR3 loop reads CASSPRGGPHNEQFF. The CDR3 DNA follows: TGTGCCAGCAGCCCGCGGGGGGGCCCCCACAATGAGCAGTTCTTC.

The rearrangement joins TRBV6-5 to TRBJ1-1, with a tentative D call TRBD1 (5 bases). V lost 6 bases, J lost 6 bases, and 11 bases lay in between. CDR1 is MNHEY, CDR2 SVGAGI, per germline. The CDR3 covers 12 residues. CDR3 in amino acids: CASSDAGSEAFF. The CDR3 DNA is TGTGCCAGCAGCGACGCAGGGTCTGAAGCTTTCTTT.

The V call is TRBV7-6, the J call TRBJ1-3; possibly TRBD1 for D (5 bases). V lost 0 bases and J lost 0, with 18 bases in between. Germline-derived CDR1 and CDR2 are SGHVS and FNYEAQ. The length of the CDR3 is 19 residues. The CDR3: CASSLASNRRGHSGNTIYF. In DNA form, the CDR3 reads TGTGCCAGCAGCTTAGCATCGAACAGGAGGGGTCACTCTGGAAACACCATATATTTT.

This clone was detected once. The gene calls are TRBV4-1 and TRBJ2-3; 8 bases align to TRBD1. V shed 5 bases and J 4 bases; nucleotides not matched to a gene: 14. The CDR3 extends over 17 amino acids. Germline V gene data show CDR1 as MGHRA and CDR2 as YSYEKL. In DNA, the CDR3 is TGCGCCAGCAGCGAGGGGCGACTGGACAGGGTGCCAGATACGCAGTATTTT. This encodes CASSEGRLDRVPDTQYF.

The V and J genes are TRBV7-8 and TRBJ1-5; D is unresolved. This CDR3 is 12 amino acids long. CDR1 and CDR2 from the germline V gene are SGHVS and FQNEAQ. The V end lost 0 bases, the J end lost 6 bases, and 3 bases lay between the germline ends. DNA of the CDR3: TGTGCCAGCAGCTTAGCGAGTCAGCCCCAGCATTTT. Its protein is CASSLASQPQHF.

The chain couples TRBV5-1 to TRBJ1-5, with a weak D call TRBD1 (5 bases). Germline V gene data show CDR1 as SGHRS and CDR2 as YFSETQ. There are 15 residues in the CDR3. Trimming stripped 4 bases from V and 6 bases from J, with 17 bases between. CDR3 coding DNA: TGCGCCAGCAGCCGGGACTACTATGGAGGTCAGCCCCAGCATTTT. Protein product: CASSRDYYGGQPQHF.

The J gene is TRBJ2-1, the V gene TRBV4-1; 7 bases align to TRBD2. The CDR3 runs 16 residues. Germline CDR1 MGHRA, CDR2 YSYEKL. With V trimmed by 3 bases and J by 2 bases, 7 bases remained unmatched. The CDR3 nucleotides are TGCGCCAGCAGCCAGGGCAGCGGGGTTACCTACAATGAGCAGTTCTTC. Protein sequence: CASSQGSGVTYNEQFF.

This chain connects TRBV28 to TRBJ1-2; D is unresolved. V lost 6 bases and J lost 1, with 12 bases in between. The CDR3 covers 14 residues. The germline V gene encodes CDR1 MDHEN and CDR2 SYDVKM. This chain's CDR3 is CASSPEAVNYGYTF. The DNA of the CDR3 is TGTGCCAGCAGCCCCGAGGCGGTTAACTATGGCTACACCTTC.